Shown below are 4 T cell receptor beta chains from a single sample sequenced in a study of blood T cell repertoires in COVID-19. Clones were sequenced by immunoSEQ multiplex PCR, and TCRdb holds only the in-frame ones, with some missing. In the table there are 190,000 or so clones, 80% to 90% of which are singletons. The sample comprised peripheral blood. Receptors were obtained from a man in his fifties with active or convalescent COVID-19.

The chain combines TRBV5-6 with TRBJ1-2; TRBD1 matches 11 bases. The germline gives CDR1 SGHDT, CDR2 YYEEEE. This CDR3 contains 15 residues. V dropped 4 bases and J dropped 4; count of bases not matched to a gene: 6. The CDR3, as DNA: TGTGCCAGCAGCGGCGGGACAGGGGGGGGCTATGGCTACACCTTC. Protein sequence: CASSGGTGGGYGYTF.

CDR3 region: CAWRGSSYNEQFF. The CDR3 DNA follows: TGTGCCTGGCGGGGAAGCTCCTACAATGAGCAGTTCTTC. The chain couples TRBV30 to TRBJ2-1; maybe TRBD2 (5 bases). CDR3 size: 13 residues. CDR1 is GTSNPN and CDR2 is SVGIG in the germline V gene (reference sequence). V was cut by 5 bases and J by 0 bases, with 8 bases left in between.

V usage is TRBV7-8 and J usage is TRBJ1-1; 7 bases line up with TRBD1. This CDR3 is 15 amino acids long. Germline V lookup: CDR1 SGHVS, CDR2 FQNEAQ. J gave up 1 base and V 6 bases, and 8 bases lay outside the gene matches. The CDR3 protein is CASSLTGTENTEAFF. CDR3 in DNA: TGTGCCAGCAGTCTAACCGGGACAGAGAACACTGAAGCTTTCTTT.

The rearrangement uses TRBV28 and TRBJ2-1, with TRBD2 as a possible D gene (5 bases). Germline values: CDR1 MDHEN, CDR2 SYDVKM. This CDR3 has 14 residues. The V and J ends lost 1 base and 5 bases respectively, with 9 bases between them. CDR3 residues: CASSLFGLHNEQFF. CDR3 nucleotide sequence: TGTGCCAGCAGTTTATTCGGACTCCACAATGAGCAGTTCTTC.